These 23 T cell receptor beta chains were sequenced from one sample in a study of PD-1 blockade in classical Hodgkin lymphoma. Profiled with immunoSEQ multiplex PCR; TCRdb holds only in-frame clones, not every one. The sample has about 58,000 clones, 85% to 95% seen once. Brentuximab vedotin exposure varied, and every patient relapsed after autologous stem cell transplantation. Sequenced material: peripheral blood mononuclear cells (PBMCs), taken before the second cycle of nivolumab. Source of these receptors: a human donor with classical Hodgkin lymphoma.

The chain employs TRBV30 and TRBJ2-7, with a tentative D call TRBD2 (6 bases). Per germline, CDR1 GTSNPN and CDR2 SVGIG (reference sequence). The length of the CDR3 is 13 residues. V gave up 5 bases and J gave up 6 bases, with 17 bases separating them. The CDR3 protein is CAWESSTRREQYF. The CDR3 DNA reads TGTGCCTGGGAGTCTTCGACTAGGCGCGAGCAGTACTTC. Full variable domain (outside the CDR3, taken from reference TRBV30 and TRBJ2-7): SQTIHQWPATLVQPVGSPLSLECTVEGTSNPNLYWYRQAAGRGLQLLFYSVGIGQISSEVPQNLSASRPQDRQFILSSKKLLLSDSGFYLCAWESSTRREQYFGPGTRLTVT.

The chain carries TRBV20-1 and TRBJ2-5; D might be TRBD2 (6 bases). This CDR3 spans 10 amino acids. V was cut by 5 bases and J by 5 bases, with 6 bases left in between. Germline assignment: CDR1 DFQATT and CDR2 SNEGSKA (reference sequence). CDR3 loop: CSAGRETQYF. CDR3 bases: TGCAGTGCTGGGAGGGAGACCCAGTACTTC.

This clone has more than one count but fewer than ten. V usage is TRBV5-1 and J usage is TRBJ2-7, with TRBD2 identical over 10 bases. CDR3 length equals 16 residues. V lost 3 bases and J lost 2; bases outside the gene matches: 8. Germline V gene data show CDR1 as SGHRS and CDR2 as YFSETQ. For the CDR3, the DNA is TGCGCCAGCAGCTCTCCGAGAGCGGGGGGGACCTACGAGCAGTACTTC. Translated: CASSSPRAGGTYEQYF.

The chain combines TRBV5-6 with TRBJ2-7; 9 bases agree with TRBD2. V shed 2 bases, J shed 1 base, and the junction held 10 bases outside the gene matches. Germline-derived CDR1 and CDR2 are SGHDT and YYEEEE. This CDR3 region has 17 residues. CDR3 nucleotide sequence: TGTGCCAGCAGCTTAATGCTGAGCGGGGGGAGGTCCTACGAGCAGTACTTC. As protein: CASSLMLSGGRSYEQYF.

Only a few counts were recorded for this clone. The chain has TRBV7-9 and TRBJ2-5, with a tentative D call TRBD1 (6 bases). The ends were cut back, 5 bases at V and 3 bases at J, with 10 bases in the middle. CDR3 length equals 13 residues. The V gene's germline CDR1 is SEHNR and CDR2 FQNEAQ (reference sequence). CDR3 protein: CASSRQDKETQYF. The CDR3 region has the DNA TGTGCCAGCAGCCGACAGGACAAAGAGACCCAGTACTTC.

This clone was detected only once. This chain links TRBV18 with TRBJ1-2, with 9 bases fitting TRBD1. Trimming cost V 3 bases and J 4 bases; bases outside gene matches: 9. The CDR3 length is 16 residues. CDR1 is KGHSH, CDR2 LQKENI, per germline. This CDR3 is CASSPSGTGTSYGYTF. The CDR3, as DNA: TGTGCCAGCTCACCGTCCGGGACAGGGACTTCCTATGGCTACACCTTC.

The chain carries TRBV4-1 and TRBJ2-7, with 7 bases fitting TRBD1. The CDR3 is made up of 16 amino acids. Trimming at V came to 1 base and at J to 3 bases, leaving 9 bases not matched to a gene. Germline CDR1 and CDR2: MGHRA and YSYEKL. As DNA, the CDR3 is TGCGCCAGCAGCCAAGCGACAGGGTCGGTTAACTACGAGCAGTACTTC. Its protein product is CASSQATGSVNYEQYF.

The chain combines TRBV18 with TRBJ2-7, with 12 positions matching TRBD1. Germline V lookup: CDR1 KGHSH, CDR2 LQKENI. The CDR3 is 16 residues long. With V trimmed by 7 bases and J by 6 bases, 13 bases remained unmatched. The CDR3 coding sequence is TGTGCCAGCTTCACCATCTCGGGACAGGGGGCATTCGAGCAGTACTTC. This encodes CASFTISGQGAFEQYF.

This clone was recorded once. The chain uses TRBV4-2 and TRBJ1-2; no clear D gene. The CDR3 runs 15 residues. Germline CDR1 LGHNA, CDR2 YNFKEQ. V shed 1 base and J shed 4 bases, with 13 bases lying between them. CDR3 protein: CASSQATGEGYGYTF. The CDR3 nucleotides are TGTGCCAGCAGCCAAGCAACTGGGGAGGGCTATGGCTACACCTTC.

This clone has a single count. The chain links TRBV4-3 to TRBJ2-7; 9 positions agree with TRBD2. In germline, CDR1 is LGHNA, CDR2 YSLEER. After removal of 2 bases from V and 0 bases from J, the junction contained 14 bases not matched to a gene. This CDR3 has 19 residues. The chain's CDR3 is CASSQNPGLARPSSYEQYF. CDR3 nucleotide sequence: TGCGCCAGCAGCCAAAATCCGGGACTAGCCCGACCAAGCTCCTACGAGCAGTACTTC.

The chain recombines TRBV10-3 with TRBJ2-2; 9 nucleotides align to TRBD1. Germline trimming cut 2 bases from V and 5 bases from J; bases unmatched to any gene: 3. CDR1 is ENHRY, CDR2 SYGVKD, per germline. This CDR3 has 15 residues. The CDR3 region is CAISEHDRGTGELFF. The CDR3 DNA follows: TGTGCCATCAGTGAGCACGACAGGGGGACCGGGGAGCTGTTTTTT.

The V gene is TRBV15, the J gene TRBJ2-5; the match to TRBD2 covers 11 bases. V shed 0 bases and J 4 bases; nucleotides not matched to a gene: 10. Per germline, CDR1 LNHNV and CDR2 YYDKDF (reference sequence). This CDR3 is built from 18 residues. CDR3 coding DNA: TGTGCCACCAGCAGAGATCCTGGACTAGCGGGCTTGGGAGAGACCCAGTACTTC. Translation gives CATSRDPGLAGLGETQYF.

The chain recombines TRBV7-9 with TRBJ2-5; 11 bases are shared with TRBD2. CDR3 length: 15 amino acids. V lost 5 bases and J lost 3; bases outside the gene matches: 5. CDR1 is SEHNR and CDR2 is FQNEAQ in the germline V gene (reference sequence). This CDR3 reads CASSPPLAGEETQYF. The CDR3 region has the DNA TGTGCCAGCAGCCCACCACTAGCGGGGGAAGAGACCCAGTACTTC.

The chain joins TRBV28 to TRBJ1-4, with D perhaps TRBD1 (5 bases). The CDR3 is 16 amino acids. Germline-derived CDR1 and CDR2 are MDHEN and SYDVKM. The ends were cut back, 5 bases at V and 7 bases at J, with 20 bases in the middle. The CDR3 spells CASSPSWWQGGEKLFF. The CDR3 DNA reads as TGTGCCAGCAGTCCCTCTTGGTGGCAGGGAGGTGAAAAACTGTTTTTT. The variable domain in full, completed from reference TRBV28 and TRBJ1-4, reads DVKVTQSSRYLVKRTGEKVFLECVQDMDHENMFWYRQDPGLGLRLIYFSYDVKMKEKGDIPEGYSVSREKKERFSLILESASTNQTSMYLCASSPSWWQGGEKLFFGSGTQLSVL.

This rearrangement joins TRBV27 to TRBJ2-1, with D possibly being TRBD2 (5 bases). Trimming shortened V by 3 bases and J by 7 bases, and 16 bases separated the two germline ends. Germline CDR1 and CDR2: MNHEY and SMNVEV (reference sequence). This CDR3 has 15 amino acids. The DNA of the CDR3 is TGTGCCAGCAGTTTTCCCGGGGTAGCGCGGAATGAGCAGTTCTTC. This translates into CASSFPGVARNEQFF.

The chain recombines TRBV7-2 with TRBJ2-7; D is uncertain. Per the germline V gene, CDR1 is SGHTA and CDR2 is FQGNSA. The CDR3 contains 12 residues. The V end was cut by 4 bases, the J end by 4 bases, with 8 bases between. The CDR3 coding sequence is TGTGCCAGCAGCTCTCGAACGTACGAGCAGTACTTC. It is translated as CASSSRTYEQYF.

The genes are TRBV5-7 and TRBJ2-2; no clear D gene. TRBV5-7 counts as an open reading frame of uncertain function. This CDR3 is 14 amino acids long. The V end lost 1 base, the J end lost 5 bases, and 9 bases lay between the germline ends. The CDR3 is CASSLFSGTGELFF. The CDR3 region has the DNA TGTGCCAGCAGCTTGTTCTCCGGGACCGGGGAGCTGTTTTTT.

This sequence joins TRBV7-2 and TRBJ2-3; TRBD1 matches at 8 bases. Germline CDR1 reads SGHTA; CDR2 reads FQGNSA. V was clipped by 3 bases and J by 5 bases; unmatched bases: 13. The CDR3 runs 17 residues. CDR3 coding DNA: TGTGCCAGCAGCTTCGCCGCGGCGGGGACAGGTAGAGATACGCAGTATTTT. Protein sequence: CASSFAAAGTGRDTQYF.

The V and J genes are TRBV4-2 and TRBJ2-7, with TRBD2 identical over 12 bases. The J segment lost 3 bases and the V segment lost 4 bases, leaving 13 bases of the junction unmatched. This CDR3 is built from 18 residues. The germline CDR1 and CDR2 sequences are LGHNA and YNFKEQ. The CDR3, as DNA: TGTGCCAGCAGCCCAAGTCCCGGGACTAGCGGGCCGGGCTACGAGCAGTACTTC. It specifies CASSPSPGTSGPGYEQYF.

This clone was observed a few times. CDR3 sequence: CASSPARSSGNTIYF. DNA for the CDR3: TGTGCCAGCAGTCCGGCCAGGAGCTCTGGAAACACCATATATTTT. The J gene is TRBJ1-3, the V gene TRBV6-1; D gene unclear. The CDR3 has 15 amino acids. V lost 5 bases and J lost 0, with 11 bases in between. Looked up from germline, CDR1 is MNHNS and CDR2 is SASEGT.

The chain has TRBV6-5 and TRBJ2-7; D remains ambiguous. Trimming took off 0 bases at V and 3 bases at J, with 12 bases between the two ends. Germline V gene sequence: CDR1 MNHEY, CDR2 SVGAGI. The CDR3 sequence is 15 residues long. CDR3 coding DNA: TGTGCCAGCAGTTACTCGAAGGGAAACCACTACGAGCAGTACTTC. Translated, it gives CASSYSKGNHYEQYF.

This rearrangement joins TRBV19 to TRBJ1-5; D is unclear. The CDR3 totals 17 residues. Looked up from germline, CDR1 is LNHDA and CDR2 is SQIVND (reference sequence). Between the trimmed V and J ends, which lost 6 bases and 2 bases, there was a span of 20 bases. CDR3 loop: CASREGLLGGGNQPQHF. In DNA, the CDR3 is TGTGCCAGTAGGGAAGGCCTATTGGGAGGAGGCAATCAGCCCCAGCATTTT.

The V gene is TRBV5-4, the J gene TRBJ2-7; D not certain. This CDR3 region has 14 residues. V lost 3 bases, J lost 2 bases, and 12 bases lay in between. Germline V gene data show CDR1 as SGHNT and CDR2 as YYREEE (reference sequence). CDR3 bases: TGTGCCAGCAGCTATTGGGCGGAGCCCTACGAGCAGTACTTC. Translated: CASSYWAEPYEQYF.